A selection of T cell receptor beta chains follows, all from one sample in a study of long-term antiretroviral therapy in people with HIV. The protocol was immunoSEQ multiplex PCR, while the TCRdb copy is restricted to in-frame clones and leaves out a portion. The profile shows approximately 24,000 clones, more than 75% of them singletons. The sample was unsorted PBMCs, taken 4.4 years after starting antiretroviral therapy. These receptors originate from a man in his thirties or forties with HIV. The CDR3 runs from the conserved cysteine through the conserved F or W. The D gene is left open where the match is weak. Where a row states a size, it is once, few, many or the class of an expanded clone; other rows omit it.

V	D	J	size	DNA	CDR3
TRBV18	.	TRBJ2-2	.	TGTGCCAGCTCACCTTCCGTATTGGGATCCGGGGAGCTGTTTTTT	CASSPSVLGSGELFF
TRBV7-9	TRBD1	TRBJ2-7	.	TGTGCCAGCAGTACGAATCGACCGAGGGACAGGGACTACGAGCAGTACTTC	CASSTNRPRDRDYEQYF
TRBV19	TRBD2	TRBJ2-7	.	TGTGCCAGTAGTACCCGCCCCGGGACTACAAAAGATCGCGAGCAGTACTTC	CASSTRPGTTKDREQYF
TRBV19	.	TRBJ1-1	.	TGTGCCAGTAGTATAGCGGTAGGGGGGTTCACTGAAGCTTTCTTT	CASSIAVGGFTEAFF
TRBV14	TRBD1	TRBJ2-3	.	TGTGCCAGCAGCCAAGTTAGGGGACAGGGGTCAGATACGCAGTATTTT	CASSQVRGQGSDTQYF
TRBV10-3	.	TRBJ2-7	.	TGTGCCATCCGAACCTTCGCAGGCGGAAAAGACGAGCAGTACTTC	CAIRTFAGGKDEQYF
TRBV29-1	.	TRBJ2-2	.	TGCAGCGTCGCGACTAGAAACACCGGGGAGCTGTTTTTT	CSVATRNTGELFF
TRBV7-6	TRBD1	TRBJ1-1	.	TGTGCCAGCAGGGACAGGGGGGAAACTGAAGCTTTCTTT	CASRDRGETEAFF
TRBV5-6	.	TRBJ1-1	.	TGTGCCAGCAGCCCGGATTCGGTCACTGAAGCTTTCTTT	CASSPDSVTEAFF
TRBV9	.	TRBJ2-1	.	TGTGCCAGCAGCGTAGACGGTGTACGCGGAAATGAGCAGTTCTTC	CASSVDGVRGNEQFF
TRBV27	TRBD1	TRBJ2-7	.	TGTGCCAGCAGCCTGACAGGGTCGAGCTCCTACGAGCAGTACTTC	CASSLTGSSSYEQYF
TRBV5-6	.	TRBJ1-1	medium-sized	TGTGCCAGCAGCCCCTCGGCGGGGACTGAAGCTTTCTTT	CASSPSAGTEAFF
TRBV29-1	.	TRBJ2-7	.	TGCAGCGTTAAGGACGGAACCTACGAGCAGTACTTC	CSVKDGTYEQYF